This entry lists 14 T cell receptor beta chains sequenced from one sample in a study of T cells after yellow fever vaccination. MiXCR, applied by TCRdb to the 5' RACE reads, yields one record per CDR3 protein. The data show 360,000 or so distinct CDR3 sequences, with roughly 11% seen just once and around 18% held by the top ten. This material consisted of PBMCs, taken on the day of the first yellow fever vaccination. The receptors derive from a man between 18 and 29 years old who received the YFV17D yellow fever vaccine.

The J gene is TRBJ2-1, the V gene TRBV20-1, with 10 bases fitting TRBD2. The CDR3 covers 15 residues. Germline assignment: CDR1 DFQATT and CDR2 SNEGSKA (reference sequence). The V gene end was trimmed by 0 bases and the J gene end by 7 bases; junction bases not matched to a gene: 6. The CDR3 sequence is CSARDGASGGNEQFF. The CDR3 coding sequence is TGCAGTGCTAGAGATGGGGCTAGCGGGGGTAATGAGCAGTTCTTC.

This clonotype was picked up a small number of times. The V and J genes are TRBV15 and TRBJ1-6; D unclear. Per the germline V gene, CDR1 is LNHNV and CDR2 is YYDKDF (reference sequence). CDR3 size: 15 residues. Trimming took off 0 bases at V and 7 bases at J, with 10 bases between the two ends. The CDR3 loop is CATSRDHPTNSPLHF. CDR3 bases: TGTGCCACCAGCAGAGATCACCCTACCAATTCACCCCTCCACTTT.

V gene TRBV7-9 combines with J gene TRBJ2-3, with 9 bases aligning to TRBD2. Trimming at V came to 1 base and at J to 3 bases, leaving 5 bases not matched to a gene. The CDR3 loop spans 16 amino acids. Germline CDR1 and CDR2: SEHNR and FQNEAQ (reference sequence). Written as DNA, the CDR3 is TGTGCCAGCAGCTTAGGGAACAGCGGGGGGACAGATACGCAGTATTTT. This gives the protein CASSLGNSGGTDTQYF. The full variable domain, in which reference TRBV7-9 and TRBJ2-3 provide the parts outside the CDR3, is DTGVSQNPRHKITKRGQNVTFRCDPISEHNRLYWYRQTLGQGPEFLTYFQNEAQLEKSRLLSDRFSAERPKGSFSTLEIQRTEQGDSAMYLCASSLGNSGGTDTQYFGPGTRLTVL.

This clonotype was counted a few times. This sequence joins TRBV3-1 and TRBJ2-2, with 10 bases aligning to TRBD2. Germline CDR1 reads LGHDT; CDR2 reads YNNKEL (reference sequence). J gave up 5 bases and V 4 bases, and 7 bases lay outside the gene matches. The CDR3 length is 16 residues. In DNA form, the CDR3 reads TGTGCCAGCAGCCGGCTACTAGCGGGGTATACCGGGGAGCTGTTTTTT. This sequence encodes CASSRLLAGYTGELFF.

There are a few counts of this clonotype. The V gene is TRBV7-2, the J gene TRBJ2-6, with D uncertain. The germline V and J ends were trimmed by 10 bases and 4 bases, with 11 bases remaining between them. The CDR3 spans 13 residues. Germline CDR1 reads SGHTA; CDR2 reads FQGNSA. CDR3 amino acids: CATRWSGANVLTF. The CDR3, as DNA: TGTGCCACTCGGTGGTCAGGGGCCAACGTCCTGACTTTC. Full variable domain (missing parts from reference TRBV7-2 and TRBJ2-6): GAGVSQSPSNKVTEKGKDVELRCDPISGHTALYWYRQSLGQGLEFLIYFQGNSAPDKSGLPSDRFSAERTGGSVSTLTIQRTQQEDSAVYLCATRWSGANVLTFGAGSRLTVL.

The gene calls are TRBV5-1 and TRBJ2-7; TRBD2 agrees at 7 bases. With 4 bases clipped from V and 1 base from J, the junction kept 8 bases outside the gene matches. Germline V gene lookup returns CDR1 SGHRS and CDR2 YFSETQ. The CDR3 spans 15 residues. The CDR3, as DNA: TGCGCCAGCAGCCGGGGGGAGACCAATTCCTACGAGCAGTACTTC. This encodes CASSRGETNSYEQYF.

There are many counts of this clonotype. This chain joins TRBV7-2 and TRBJ1-5, with D unclear. This CDR3 has 13 residues. Looked up from germline, CDR1 is SGHTA and CDR2 is FQGNSA. The V end was cut by 2 bases, the J end by 6 bases, with 8 bases between. The CDR3 DNA reads TGTGCCAGCAGCTTACGCCGAGGTCAGCCCCAGCATTTT. Its protein is CASSLRRGQPQHF.

The genes are TRBV20-1 and TRBJ2-1; D is unclear. From germline, CDR1 is DFQATT and CDR2 SNEGSKA (reference sequence). V shed 7 bases and J shed 8 bases, with 12 bases lying between them. CDR3 length: 11 residues. CDR3 loop: CSELFNDEQFF. CDR3 DNA: TGCAGTGAGCTGTTTAACGATGAGCAGTTCTTC.

This clonotype was counted between two and nine times. J is TRBJ1-1 and V is TRBV6-5; D may be TRBD1 (5 bases). V lost 0 bases to trimming and J lost 5 bases, with 10 bases between them. Germline loops: CDR1 MNHEY, CDR2 SVGAGI. The CDR3 spans 14 residues. CDR3 residues: CASSYSQWGTEAFF. DNA of the CDR3: TGTGCCAGCAGTTACTCGCAGTGGGGGACTGAAGCTTTCTTT.

This clonotype was seen more than once but under ten times. The CDR3 spells CATSDLSGAGVDTQYF. As DNA, the CDR3 is TGTGCCACCAGTGATTTGTCTGGAGCGGGGGTAGATACGCAGTATTTT. The chain links TRBV24-1 to TRBJ2-3; 8 nucleotides agree with TRBD2. CDR1 and CDR2 from the germline V gene are KGHDR and SFDVKD. V dropped 0 bases and J dropped 5; count of bases not matched to a gene: 6. The CDR3 spans 16 residues.

This clonotype was observed a few times. The chain couples TRBV12-3 or TRBV12-4 to TRBJ2-3, with 12 bases matching TRBD1. The CDR3 extends over 16 amino acids. V shed 3 bases and J 4 bases; nucleotides not matched to a gene: 5. This CDR3 reads CASSFRDRGRPDTQYF. DNA of the CDR3: TGTGCCAGCAGTTTCCGGGACAGGGGGCGTCCAGATACGCAGTATTTT.

The rearrangement links TRBV12-3 or TRBV12-4 to TRBJ2-3; a weak D match, TRBD1 (7 bases). The CDR3 consists of 16 residues. The V gene lost 5 bases and the J gene lost 2 bases, with 17 bases spanning the gap. CDR3 sequence reads: CASSRGDRQLTDTQYF. The CDR3 DNA follows: TGTGCCAGCAGTCGCGGGGACAGACAACTCACAGATACGCAGTATTTT.

This chain links TRBV14 with TRBJ2-1, with D hard to call. The V and J ends lost 5 bases and 8 bases respectively, with 13 bases between them. The germline V gene encodes CDR1 SGHDN and CDR2 FVKESK. The CDR3 spans 13 residues. The CDR3, as DNA: TGTGCCAGCAGCTCCCACAGTTTCTATGAGCAGTTCTTC. Translated: CASSSHSFYEQFF.

The sample holds a few counts of this clonotype. This chain uses TRBV12-3 or TRBV12-4 with TRBJ2-5; D is unresolved. Trimming cost V 4 bases and J 5 bases, with 11 bases left between them. The CDR3 totals 13 residues. The CDR3 DNA reads TGTGCCAGCAGTTCTAAGCGTTTGGAGACCCAGTACTTC. Translating it yields CASSSKRLETQYF.